This entry describes one T cell receptor beta chain. The CDR3 contains 16 residues. Germline values: CDR1 SEHNR, CDR2 FQNEAQ (reference sequence). Trimming took off 5 bases at V and 7 bases at J, with 18 bases between the two ends. This sample was included in a study of cytomegalovirus exposure and HLA in healthy donors. Primers included in the PCR were 60 Vbeta and 13 Jbeta primers. The data were produced by immunoSEQ multiplex PCR, yet TCRdb's version contains in-frame clones alone and is incomplete. Of some 150,000 clones in the sample, 84% were seen once. The genes are TRBV7-9 and TRBJ1-6; D is perhaps TRBD1 (6 bases). This TCR came from a boy aged 2 to 9 in good health and CMV-seronegative. The source material was PBMCs. In DNA form, the CDR3 reads TGTGCCAGCAGCCGGACCGTGGGGACAACAAATTCACCCCTCCACTTT. Its translation is CASSRTVGTTNSPLHF.